This TCR beta chain comes out of a study of Tregs in tolerant kidney transplant recipients. CD4+CD25+CD127- Tregs, CD4+CD25- non-Tregs, CD4 and CD8 cells were sorted. About this clone: What it binds is not known.

Notes on the study in general: The small number of patients limits these findings pending further validation. Tregs expanded with activated donor B cells seemed most donor-specific. Biological reproducibility was not directly addressed in this study.

Assay used: immunoSEQ multiplex PCR; TCRdb lists only in-frame clones, some missing. The profile shows hundreds of thousands of clones, more than 65% of them singletons. The J segment lost 5 bases and the V segment lost 3 bases, leaving 2 bases of the junction unmatched. Germline values: CDR1 KGHSH, CDR2 LQKENI. CDR3 size: 14 residues. This sequence joins TRBV18 and TRBJ2-5, with TRBD1 matching 11 bases. Sequenced input: CD4+ T cells from blood. The sequence was obtained from a human donor in good health. The CDR3 nucleotides read TGTGCCAGCTCACCGGACAGGGGGCTGGAGACCCAGTACTTC. Its translation is CASSPDRGLETQYF. The full variable domain, with the rest looked up from reference TRBV18 and TRBJ2-5, is NAGVMQNPRHLVRRRGQEARLRCSPMKGHSHVYWYRQLPEEGLKFMVYLQKENIIDESGMPKERFSAEFPKEGPSILRIQQVVRGDSAAYFCASSPDRGLETQYFGPGTRLLVL.